The rows below give T cell receptor beta chains drawn from one sample of a study of blood T cells in healthy people across ages. Using its own MiXCR run on the 5' RACE reads, TCRdb lists one record per CDR3 protein. The table includes some 750,000 distinct CDR3 sequences, about 24% detected once. The specimen was blood. These receptors all come from a man in his 70s in good health. Each CDR3 is given with its conserved first and last residue. D genes are given only for firm matches. Where a row states a size, it is once, few, many or the class of an expanded clone; other rows omit it.

D gene: NA; J gene: TRBJ1-5; clone size: few; V gene: TRBV5-1; CDR3 protein: CASSLGTADQPQHF; CDR3 DNA: TGCGCCAGCAGCTTGGGGACAGCCGATCAGCCCCAGCATTTT
D gene: TRBD1; J gene: TRBJ1-2; clone size: few; V gene: TRBV29-1; CDR3 protein: CSVGGRGQDYGYTF; CDR3 DNA: TGCAGCGTTGGGGGCCGAGGACAGGACTATGGCTACACCTTC
D gene: NA; J gene: TRBJ2-5; clone size: few; V gene: TRBV5-1; CDR3 protein: CASGTKQETQYF; CDR3 DNA: TGCGCCAGTGGGACGAAACAAGAGACCCAGTACTTC
D gene: TRBD1; J gene: TRBJ1-5; clone size: NA; V gene: TRBV10-3; CDR3 protein: CAISDPAGTGAYQPQHF; CDR3 DNA: TGTGCCATCAGTGACCCGGCCGGGACAGGGGCGTATCAGCCCCAGCATTTT
D gene: TRBD2; J gene: TRBJ2-1; clone size: NA; V gene: TRBV20-1; CDR3 protein: CSARLHLLAGNEQFF; CDR3 DNA: TGCAGTGCTAGACTCCATTTACTAGCGGGGAATGAGCAGTTCTTC
D gene: NA; J gene: TRBJ2-3; clone size: few; V gene: TRBV20-1; CDR3 protein: CSAKGGGLGTDTQYF; CDR3 DNA: TGCAGTGCTAAAGGAGGTGGGCTCGGCACAGATACGCAGTATTTT
D gene: NA; J gene: TRBJ2-1; clone size: few; V gene: TRBV14; CDR3 protein: CASSQGGSRFPDEQFF; CDR3 DNA: TGTGCCAGCAGCCAAGGAGGTAGTCGGTTTCCGGATGAGCAGTTCTTC
D gene: NA; J gene: TRBJ2-7; clone size: NA; V gene: TRBV20-1; CDR3 protein: CSAQGDGSHHYEQYF; CDR3 DNA: TGCAGTGCTCAAGGGGACGGCTCCCATCACTACGAGCAGTACTTC
D gene: NA; J gene: TRBJ1-6; clone size: few; V gene: TRBV18; CDR3 protein: CASSPETGMPPLHF; CDR3 DNA: TGTGCCAGCTCACCAGAAACAGGGATGCCACCCCTCCACTTT
D gene: NA; J gene: TRBJ2-5; clone size: NA; V gene: TRBV13; CDR3 protein: CASSLGHETQYF; CDR3 DNA: TGTGCCAGCAGCTTAGGCCACGAGACCCAGTACTTC
D gene: NA; J gene: TRBJ2-1; clone size: few; V gene: TRBV6-6; CDR3 protein: CASKEDNAYNEQFF; CDR3 DNA: TGTGCCAGCAAGGAGGACAACGCCTACAATGAGCAGTTCTTC
D gene: NA; J gene: TRBJ1-4; clone size: many; V gene: TRBV7-9; CDR3 protein: CASSSYRELEKLFF; CDR3 DNA: TGTGCCAGCAGCTCGTACAGGGAGTTAGAAAAACTGTTTTTT
D gene: TRBD2; J gene: TRBJ2-1; clone size: few; V gene: TRBV20-1; CDR3 protein: CSARPSGSFDEQFF; CDR3 DNA: TGCAGTGCTAGACCTAGCGGGAGTTTCGATGAGCAGTTCTTC
D gene: TRBD1; J gene: TRBJ1-4; clone size: few; V gene: TRBV18; CDR3 protein: CASSPIAVGTARSEKLFF; CDR3 DNA: TGTGCCAGCTCACCAATCGCCGTTGGGACAGCACGGAGTGAAAAACTGTTTTTT
D gene: NA; J gene: TRBJ2-3; clone size: few; V gene: TRBV5-1; CDR3 protein: CASSLDGTPADTQYF; CDR3 DNA: TGCGCCAGCAGCTTGGATGGGACTCCCGCGGATACGCAGTATTTT
D gene: TRBD2; J gene: TRBJ2-1; clone size: few; V gene: TRBV18; CDR3 protein: CASTQLAGEGHEQFF; CDR3 DNA: TGTGCCAGCACGCAGCTAGCGGGAGAGGGGCATGAGCAGTTCTTC
D gene: TRBD2; J gene: TRBJ2-3; clone size: many; V gene: TRBV20-1; CDR3 protein: CSARDPGTSGSTDTQYF; CDR3 DNA: TGCAGTGCTAGAGACCCAGGGACTAGCGGGAGCACAGATACGCAGTATTTT
D gene: NA; J gene: TRBJ2-1; clone size: few; V gene: TRBV27; CDR3 protein: CASSRSYYEQFF; CDR3 DNA: TGTGCCAGCAGTCGCTCCTACTATGAGCAGTTCTTC
D gene: TRBD1; J gene: TRBJ2-3; clone size: many; V gene: TRBV5-1; CDR3 protein: CASSSRQGGTDTQYF; CDR3 DNA: TGCGCCAGCAGCTCTAGACAGGGTGGGACAGATACGCAGTATTTT
D gene: TRBD1; J gene: TRBJ2-3; clone size: NA; V gene: TRBV2; CDR3 protein: CASSNQRTGTTDTQYF; CDR3 DNA: TGTGCCAGCAGCAACCAGAGGACAGGGACCACAGATACGCAGTATTTT
D gene: TRBD1; J gene: TRBJ2-7; clone size: few; V gene: TRBV25-1; CDR3 protein: CASSAQRQGLTYEQYF; CDR3 DNA: TGTGCCAGCAGTGCTCAAAGACAGGGGCTAACCTACGAGCAGTACTTC
D gene: TRBD1; J gene: TRBJ1-2; clone size: many; V gene: TRBV5-1; CDR3 protein: CASSPGQTDYGYTF; CDR3 DNA: TGCGCCAGCAGCCCGGGACAGACAGACTATGGCTACACCTTC
D gene: NA; J gene: TRBJ2-7; clone size: once; V gene: TRBV28; CDR3 protein: CASSFRLEGDEQYF; CDR3 DNA: TGTGCCAGCAGTTTCCGACTAGAGGGGGACGAGCAGTACTTC
D gene: NA; J gene: TRBJ2-7; clone size: many; V gene: TRBV5-6; CDR3 protein: CASSSGSSLSYEQYF; CDR3 DNA: TGTGCCAGCAGCTCGGGAAGCTCATTGTCCTACGAGCAGTACTTC
D gene: NA; J gene: TRBJ2-1; clone size: NA; V gene: TRBV24-1; CDR3 protein: CATSDGRGYNEQFF; CDR3 DNA: TGTGCCACCAGTGACGGGAGAGGCTACAATGAGCAGTTCTTC
D gene: NA; J gene: TRBJ1-5; clone size: NA; V gene: TRBV4-2; CDR3 protein: CASSQDPAGSNQPQHF; CDR3 DNA: TGTGCCAGCAGCCAAGATCCGGCAGGGTCGAATCAGCCCCAGCATTTT
D gene: NA; J gene: TRBJ2-1; clone size: NA; V gene: TRBV10-2; CDR3 protein: CASRRSRGVGNEQFF; CDR3 DNA: TGCGCCAGCAGACGTTCGAGGGGGGTCGGGAATGAGCAGTTCTTC
D gene: TRBD1; J gene: TRBJ1-4; clone size: NA; V gene: TRBV28; CDR3 protein: CAGSKRPGQRNEKLFF; CDR3 DNA: TGTGCCGGCAGTAAAAGGCCGGGACAGAGGAATGAAAAACTGTTTTTT
D gene: NA; J gene: TRBJ1-3; clone size: few; V gene: TRBV5-1; CDR3 protein: CASSPSISGNTIYF; CDR3 DNA: TGCGCCAGCAGCCCTTCCATATCTGGAAACACCATATATTTT
D gene: NA; J gene: TRBJ1-1; clone size: NA; V gene: TRBV25-1; CDR3 protein: CASKRGGETEAFF; CDR3 DNA: TGTGCCAGCAAAAGGGGGGGAGAGACTGAAGCTTTCTTT
D gene: TRBD2; J gene: TRBJ2-2; clone size: few; V gene: TRBV20-1; CDR3 protein: CSASSSGGASGELFF; CDR3 DNA: TGCAGTGCTAGTTCTAGCGGGGGGGCCTCCGGGGAGCTGTTTTTT
D gene: NA; J gene: TRBJ2-7; clone size: NA; V gene: TRBV12-3/TRBV12-4; CDR3 protein: CASSLGQSVTYEQYF; CDR3 DNA: TGTGCCAGCAGTTTAGGACAATCTGTGACCTACGAGCAGTACTTC
D gene: NA; J gene: TRBJ2-7; clone size: NA; V gene: TRBV20-1; CDR3 protein: CSAQVSRSYEQYF; CDR3 DNA: TGCAGTGCCCAGGTCAGCCGCTCCTACGAGCAGTACTTC
D gene: TRBD2; J gene: TRBJ2-1; clone size: few; V gene: TRBV20-1; CDR3 protein: CSAKSLAGGSYNEQFF; CDR3 DNA: TGCAGTGCTAAATCCCTGGCGGGAGGTTCCTACAATGAGCAGTTCTTC
D gene: NA; J gene: TRBJ2-2; clone size: NA; V gene: TRBV5-1; CDR3 protein: CASSLVAYNTGELFF; CDR3 DNA: TGCGCCAGCAGCTTGGTGGCATATAACACCGGGGAGCTGTTTTTT
D gene: TRBD2; J gene: TRBJ2-7; clone size: few; V gene: TRBV20-1; CDR3 protein: CSAHRGLSPYEQYF; CDR3 DNA: TGCAGTGCTCACCGGGGACTATCCCCCTACGAGCAGTACTTC
D gene: NA; J gene: TRBJ1-2; clone size: once; V gene: TRBV6-1; CDR3 protein: CASSEFLGRNNYGYTF; CDR3 DNA: TGTGCCAGCAGTGAGTTTCTGGGCCGGAATAACTATGGCTACACCTTC
D gene: NA; J gene: TRBJ1-2; clone size: many; V gene: TRBV25-1; CDR3 protein: CASREGGSGGYTF; CDR3 DNA: TGTGCCAGCAGGGAAGGAGGGTCCGGCGGCTACACCTTC
D gene: NA; J gene: TRBJ2-4; clone size: few; V gene: TRBV12-3/TRBV12-4; CDR3 protein: CASSLGDIAKNIQYF; CDR3 DNA: TGTGCCAGCAGTTTAGGGGACATAGCCAAAAACATTCAGTACTTC
D gene: TRBD2; J gene: TRBJ2-3; clone size: few; V gene: TRBV20-1; CDR3 protein: CNAGGGLRLSDTQYF; CDR3 DNA: TGCAATGCTGGGGGGGGTTTAAGGTTATCAGATACGCAGTATTTT
D gene: TRBD2; J gene: TRBJ2-1; clone size: NA; V gene: TRBV20-1; CDR3 protein: CSATYRDYHYNEQFF; CDR3 DNA: TGCAGTGCTACCTACCGGGACTATCACTACAATGAGCAGTTCTTC
D gene: NA; J gene: TRBJ2-3; clone size: few; V gene: TRBV10-3; CDR3 protein: CAISEVGPTDTQYF; CDR3 DNA: TGTGCCATCAGTGAGGTTGGACCCACAGATACGCAGTATTTT
D gene: NA; J gene: TRBJ1-1; clone size: few; V gene: TRBV5-1; CDR3 protein: CASSSRTAQPTEAFF; CDR3 DNA: TGCGCCAGCAGCTCGCGGACAGCCCAGCCCACTGAAGCTTTCTTT
D gene: NA; J gene: TRBJ1-4; clone size: NA; V gene: TRBV28; CDR3 protein: CASFGQNNEKLFF; CDR3 DNA: TGTGCCAGCTTTGGGCAGAATAATGAAAAACTGTTTTTT
D gene: TRBD1; J gene: TRBJ1-3; clone size: NA; V gene: TRBV12-3/TRBV12-4; CDR3 protein: CASNEAGTVSGNTIYF; CDR3 DNA: TGTGCCAGCAACGAGGCCGGGACAGTCTCTGGAAACACCATATATTTT
D gene: TRBD1; J gene: TRBJ2-2; clone size: NA; V gene: TRBV11-2; CDR3 protein: CASSRRQGEATGELFF; CDR3 DNA: TGTGCCAGCAGCCGCCGACAGGGGGAAGCCACCGGGGAGCTGTTTTTT
D gene: NA; J gene: TRBJ2-1; clone size: few; V gene: TRBV29-1; CDR3 protein: CSVLTSLYNEQFF; CDR3 DNA: TGCAGCGTACTGACTAGTCTCTACAATGAGCAGTTCTTC
D gene: TRBD1; J gene: TRBJ1-1; clone size: few; V gene: TRBV5-1; CDR3 protein: CASSLDGTGLTEAFF; CDR3 DNA: TGCGCCAGCAGCTTGGACGGGACAGGGTTAACTGAAGCTTTCTTT